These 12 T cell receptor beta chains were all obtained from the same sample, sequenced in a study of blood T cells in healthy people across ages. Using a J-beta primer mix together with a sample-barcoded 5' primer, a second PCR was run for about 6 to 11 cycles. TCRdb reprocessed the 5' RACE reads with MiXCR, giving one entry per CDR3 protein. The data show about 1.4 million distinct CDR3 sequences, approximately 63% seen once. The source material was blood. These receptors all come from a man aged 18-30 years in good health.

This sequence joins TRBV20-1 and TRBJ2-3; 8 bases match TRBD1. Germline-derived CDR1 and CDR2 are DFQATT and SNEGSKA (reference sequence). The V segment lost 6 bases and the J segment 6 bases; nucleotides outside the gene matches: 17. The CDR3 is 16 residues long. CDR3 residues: CSASSLGTGVSDTQYF. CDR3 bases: TGCAGTGCGAGTTCACTCGGGACAGGAGTCTCCGATACGCAGTATTTT.

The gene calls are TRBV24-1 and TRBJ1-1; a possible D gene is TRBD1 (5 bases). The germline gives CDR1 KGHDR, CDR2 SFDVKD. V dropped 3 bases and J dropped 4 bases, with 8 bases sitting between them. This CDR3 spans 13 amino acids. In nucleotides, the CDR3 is TGTGCCACCAGTGATAACAGGCGCACTGAAGCTTTCTTT. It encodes CATSDNRRTEAFF.

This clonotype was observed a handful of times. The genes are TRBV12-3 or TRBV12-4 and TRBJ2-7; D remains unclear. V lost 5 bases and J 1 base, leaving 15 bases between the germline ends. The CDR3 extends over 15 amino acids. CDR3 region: CASSTLAGLSYEQYF. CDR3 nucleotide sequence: TGTGCCAGCAGTACTTTGGCCGGATTGTCCTACGAGCAGTACTTC.

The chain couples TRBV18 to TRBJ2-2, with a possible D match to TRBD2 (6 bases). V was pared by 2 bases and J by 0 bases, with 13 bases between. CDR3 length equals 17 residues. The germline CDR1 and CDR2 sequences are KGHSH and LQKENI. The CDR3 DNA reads TGTGCCAGCTCACCAGGAAGCGGGTTTACGAACACCGGGGAGCTGTTTTTT. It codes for CASSPGSGFTNTGELFF.

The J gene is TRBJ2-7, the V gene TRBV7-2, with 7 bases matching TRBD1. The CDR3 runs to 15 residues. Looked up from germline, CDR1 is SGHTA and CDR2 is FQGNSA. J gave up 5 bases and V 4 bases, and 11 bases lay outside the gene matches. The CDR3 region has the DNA TGTGCCAGCAGCTCTGGGACAGCATTTGGGGACGAGCAGTACTTC. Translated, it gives CASSSGTAFGDEQYF.

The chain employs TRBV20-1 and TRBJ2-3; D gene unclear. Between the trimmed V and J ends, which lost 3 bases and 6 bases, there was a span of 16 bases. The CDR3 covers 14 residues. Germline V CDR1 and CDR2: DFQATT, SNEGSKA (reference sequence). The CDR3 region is CSASAEVGLDTQYF. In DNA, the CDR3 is TGCAGTGCTAGTGCCGAGGTAGGGTTGGATACGCAGTATTTT.

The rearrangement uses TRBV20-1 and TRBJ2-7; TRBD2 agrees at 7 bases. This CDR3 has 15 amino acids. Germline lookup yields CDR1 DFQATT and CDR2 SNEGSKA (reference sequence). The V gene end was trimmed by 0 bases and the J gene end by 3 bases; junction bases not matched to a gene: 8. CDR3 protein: CSARDPAGEFYEQYF. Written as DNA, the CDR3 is TGCAGTGCTAGAGATCCGGCGGGAGAGTTCTACGAGCAGTACTTC.

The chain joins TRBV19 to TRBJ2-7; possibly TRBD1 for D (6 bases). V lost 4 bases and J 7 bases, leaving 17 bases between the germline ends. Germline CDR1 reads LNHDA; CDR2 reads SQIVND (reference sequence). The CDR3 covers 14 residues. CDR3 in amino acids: CASSRTGPYNEQYF. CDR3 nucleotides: TGTGCCAGTAGTAGAACAGGGCCTTACAATGAGCAGTACTTC.

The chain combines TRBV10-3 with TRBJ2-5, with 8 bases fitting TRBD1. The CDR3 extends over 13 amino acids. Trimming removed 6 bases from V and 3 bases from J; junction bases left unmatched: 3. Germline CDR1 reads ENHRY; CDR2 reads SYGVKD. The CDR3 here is CAIRTDREETQYF. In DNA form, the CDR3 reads TGTGCCATCAGGACGGACAGGGAAGAGACCCAGTACTTC.

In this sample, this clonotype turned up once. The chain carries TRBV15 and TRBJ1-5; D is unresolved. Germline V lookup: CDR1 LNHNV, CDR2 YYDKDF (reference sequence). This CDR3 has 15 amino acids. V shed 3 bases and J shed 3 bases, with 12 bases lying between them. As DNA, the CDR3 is TGTGCCACCAGCAGGGACGCGAGACTCAATCAGCCCCAGCATTTT. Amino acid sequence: CATSRDARLNQPQHF.

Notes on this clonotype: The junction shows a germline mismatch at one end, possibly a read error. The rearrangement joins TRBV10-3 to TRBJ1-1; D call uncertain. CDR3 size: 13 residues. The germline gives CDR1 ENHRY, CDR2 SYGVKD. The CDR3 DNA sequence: TGTGCCATCAGTGAGCCGGATAACACTCAAGCTTTCTTT. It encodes CAISEPDNTQAFF.

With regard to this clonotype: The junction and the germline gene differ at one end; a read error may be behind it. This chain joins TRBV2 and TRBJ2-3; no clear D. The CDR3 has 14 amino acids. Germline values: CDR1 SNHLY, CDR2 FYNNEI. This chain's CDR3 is CASKGKQNTDTQYF. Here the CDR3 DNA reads TGTGCCAGCAAGGGAAAACAGAACACAGACACGCAGTATTTT.